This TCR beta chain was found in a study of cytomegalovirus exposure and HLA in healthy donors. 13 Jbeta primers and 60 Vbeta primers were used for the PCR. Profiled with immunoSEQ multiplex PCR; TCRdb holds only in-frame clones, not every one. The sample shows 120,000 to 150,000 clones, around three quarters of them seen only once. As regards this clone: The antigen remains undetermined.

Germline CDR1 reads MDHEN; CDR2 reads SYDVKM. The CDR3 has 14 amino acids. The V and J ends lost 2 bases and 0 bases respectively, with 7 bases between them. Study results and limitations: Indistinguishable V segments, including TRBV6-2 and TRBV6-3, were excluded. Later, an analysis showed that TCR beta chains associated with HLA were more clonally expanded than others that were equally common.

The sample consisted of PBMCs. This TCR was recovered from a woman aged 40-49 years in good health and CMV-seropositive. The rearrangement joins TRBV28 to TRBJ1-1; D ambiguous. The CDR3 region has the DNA TGTGCCAGCAGTTTAGGTCAGATGAACACTGAAGCTTTCTTT. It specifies CASSLGQMNTEAFF.